This T cell receptor beta chain was observed in a study of shared clonotypes between healthy human individuals. CDR1 and CDR2 from the germline V gene are MNHNS and SASEGT. Deletions cut 9 bases from V and 5 bases from J, with 17 bases between. The CDR3 runs to 13 residues. Measured with immunoSEQ multiplex PCR; TCRdb has only the in-frame clones, and not every one. The sample holds about 980,000 clones; approximately 80% are singletons and the top ten take around 1.4%. The specimen was memory CD4+ T cells sorted from blood. The subset denotes: CD45RA-negative fraction. This rearrangement joins TRBV6-1 to TRBJ2-7; TRBD1 is a possible D gene (5 bases). The receptor was isolated from a man aged 18-30 years in good health. CDR3 DNA: TGTGCCAGTAAAAAAGACAGCGTTCACGAGCAGTACTTC. It translates to CASKKDSVHEQYF.